This TCR beta chain originates from a study of T cell responses to AZD1222 COVID-19 vaccine. On this clone: Its antigen remains unidentified.

TCRdb's table, derived via immunoSEQ multiplex PCR, lists solely in-frame clones and lacks some. The sample has more than 100,000 clones, about 87% seen once. Study findings and constraints: Seropositive AZD1222 recipients at baseline numbered only five or six. Once two AZD1222 doses were given, Spike-specific TCR breadth and depth went up.

Germline CDR1 MDHEN, CDR2 SYDVKM. Trimming removed 8 bases at V and 3 bases at J, with 16 bases between. CDR3 size: 14 residues. The rearrangement uses TRBV28 and TRBJ1-2; D not resolved. This TCR came from an adult in good health. The sample was peripheral blood, taken on day 0 of AZD1222 vaccination. This chain's CDR3 is CASLATPGDYGYTF. CDR3 DNA sequence: TGTGCCAGCCTGGCGACCCCCGGGGACTATGGCTACACCTTC.